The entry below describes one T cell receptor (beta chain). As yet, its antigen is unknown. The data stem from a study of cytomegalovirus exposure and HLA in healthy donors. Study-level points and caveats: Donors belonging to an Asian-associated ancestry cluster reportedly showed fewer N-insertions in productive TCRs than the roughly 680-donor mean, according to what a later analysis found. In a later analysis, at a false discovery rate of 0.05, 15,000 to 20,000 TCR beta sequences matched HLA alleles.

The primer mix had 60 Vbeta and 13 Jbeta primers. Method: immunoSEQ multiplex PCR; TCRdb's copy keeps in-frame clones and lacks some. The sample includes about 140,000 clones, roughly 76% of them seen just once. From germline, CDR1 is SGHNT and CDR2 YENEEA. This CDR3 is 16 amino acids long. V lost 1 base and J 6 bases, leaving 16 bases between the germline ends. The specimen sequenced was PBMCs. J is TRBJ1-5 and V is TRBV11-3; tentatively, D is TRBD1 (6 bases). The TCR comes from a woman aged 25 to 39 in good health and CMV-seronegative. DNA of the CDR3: TGTGCCAGCAGCTTAGGGGCCGGACTAGGGGGTCAGCCCCAGCATTTT. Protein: CASSLGAGLGGQPQHF. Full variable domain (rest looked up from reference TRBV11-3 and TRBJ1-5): EAGVVQSPRYKIIEKKQPVAFWCNPISGHNTLYWYLQNLGQGPELLIRYENEEAVDDSQLPKDRFSAERLKGVDSTLKIQPAELGDSAVYLCASSLGAGLGGQPQHFGDGTRLSIL.